This passage covers 30 T cell receptor beta chains from one sample sequenced in a study of blood T cells in healthy people across ages. For the second PCR, which ran for about 7 to 12 cycles, a sample-barcoded 5' primer and a J-beta primer mix were used. TCRdb re-called the 5' RACE reads with MiXCR, one entry per CDR3 protein. The sample carries approximately 820,000 distinct CDR3 sequences, more than 40% recorded once. Sequenced sample: blood. All receptors derive from a man in his sixties in good health.

The chain uses TRBV3-1 and TRBJ2-3, with D hard to call. Germline CDR1 is LGHDT and CDR2 is YNNKEL (reference sequence). The V gene lost 1 base and the J gene lost 1 base, with 15 bases spanning the gap. This CDR3 is built from 17 residues. CDR3 region: CASSQGGPTGGTDTQYF. Written as DNA, the CDR3 is TGTGCCAGCAGCCAAGGAGGTCCTACCGGTGGCACAGATACGCAGTATTTT.

This clonotype has more than one count but fewer than ten. This chain connects TRBV7-6 to TRBJ2-4; TRBD1 matches at 9 bases. The end of the DNA is better explained by TRBJ2-7, so the J call may be wrong. This CDR3 is 15 amino acids long. Germline V CDR1 and CDR2: SGHVS, FNYEAQ. The chain's CDR3 is CASSRTGQGFNEQYF. CDR3 nucleotide sequence: TGTGCCAGCAGCCGAACTGGACAGGGGTTTAACGAGCAGTACTTC.

In this sample, this clonotype turned up a few times. The chain joins TRBV5-5 to TRBJ2-7, with a possible D match to TRBD2 (6 bases). The CDR3 has 14 residues. Trimming took off 4 bases at V and 6 bases at J, with 17 bases between the two ends. CDR1 and CDR2 from the germline V gene are SGHKS and YYEKEE (reference sequence). CDR3 sequence (DNA): TGTGCCAGCAGCCTCAGGACGGGGGTTGGCGAGCAGTACTTC. Residues: CASSLRTGVGEQYF.

A few counts support this clonotype. The V gene is TRBV20-1, the J gene TRBJ2-7, with D uncertain. Germline V gene lookup returns CDR1 DFQATT and CDR2 SNEGSKA (reference sequence). Between the trimmed V and J ends, which lost 1 base and 3 bases, there was a span of 16 bases. The length of the CDR3 is 15 residues. The CDR3 spells CSARVRQRILYEQYF. CDR3 coding DNA: TGCAGTGCTAGAGTACGGCAGAGGATACTCTACGAGCAGTACTTC.

Here the CDR3 DNA reads TGTGCCAGCAGCTTGGGTTCCGGGGGGGGCCTCTGGGAGCAGTACTTC. Its translation: CASSLGSGGGLWEQYF. This rearrangement joins TRBV7-2 to TRBJ2-7; 8 positions agree with TRBD2. Germline lookup yields CDR1 SGHTA and CDR2 FQGNSA. V gave up 3 bases and J gave up 7 bases; unmatched junction bases: 14. CDR3 length: 16 amino acids.

This clonotype was counted only a few times. The J gene is TRBJ2-7, the V gene TRBV10-1, with unresolved D. The J call could be wrong; TRBJ2-5 is a better fit for the DNA end. CDR1 is WNHNN, CDR2 SYGVQD, per germline (reference sequence). The CDR3 runs 14 residues. The CDR3 DNA is TGCGCCAGCAGTGAGTCCGCGGAGTGGGGGACCCAGTACTTC. Protein: CASSESAEWGTQYF.

The chain joins TRBV2 to TRBJ2-7; 7 nucleotides match TRBD2. The J segment lost 0 bases and the V segment lost 10 bases, leaving 18 bases of the junction unmatched. The CDR3 is 17 residues long. The germline V gene encodes CDR1 SNHLY and CDR2 FYNNEI. CDR3 DNA sequence: TGTGCCAACAGACGCATGGGGGGGGGGACGACCTCCTACGAGCAGTACTTC. Translated, it gives CANRRMGGGTTSYEQYF.

V is TRBV14 and J is TRBJ2-1; 10 bases agree with TRBD2. With 4 bases clipped from V and 4 bases from J, the junction kept 10 bases outside the gene matches. This CDR3 has 17 residues. Germline assignment: CDR1 SGHDN and CDR2 FVKESK. CDR3 residues: CASSLQRGGPFYNEQFF. In nucleotides, the CDR3 is TGTGCCAGCAGCCTCCAGCGGGGGGGCCCGTTTTACAATGAGCAGTTCTTC.

This chain links TRBV5-1 with TRBJ2-5; D call uncertain. The CDR3 runs 14 residues. Trimming pared 4 bases from V and 0 bases from J, leaving 10 bases between. The germline V gene encodes CDR1 SGHRS and CDR2 YFSETQ. The CDR3 reads CASSPGAHQETQYF. For the CDR3, the DNA is TGCGCCAGCAGCCCAGGAGCGCACCAAGAGACCCAGTACTTC.

The genes are TRBV7-2 and TRBJ2-1, with D tentatively TRBD2 (6 bases). Germline assignment: CDR1 SGHTA and CDR2 FQGNSA. The CDR3 extends over 15 amino acids. Trimming stripped 2 bases from V and 3 bases from J, with 11 bases between. The CDR3 is CASSLIGGVYNEQFF. CDR3 DNA sequence: TGTGCCAGCAGCTTAATCGGCGGGGTCTACAATGAGCAGTTCTTC.

This clonotype turned up a few times. The CDR3 protein is CASSLTQGQGLWETQYF. For the CDR3, the DNA is TGTGCCAGCAGCTTGACCCAGGGACAGGGGTTGTGGGAGACCCAGTACTTC. The rearrangement links TRBV7-8 to TRBJ2-5, with 10 bases aligning to TRBD1. The V segment lost 3 bases and the J segment 5 bases; nucleotides outside the gene matches: 12. Germline V gene data show CDR1 as SGHVS and CDR2 as FQNEAQ. The CDR3 is made up of 17 amino acids. Filled out from reference TRBV7-8 and TRBJ2-5, the complete variable domain reads GAGVSQSPRYKVAKRGQDVALRCDPISGHVSLFWYQQALGQGPEFLTYFQNEAQLDKSGLPSDRFFAERPEGSVSTLKIQRTQQEDSAVYLCASSLTQGQGLWETQYFGPGTRLLVL.

This clonotype has only a few counts. This chain links TRBV28 with TRBJ2-3, with 9 nucleotides matching TRBD1. Germline V CDR1 and CDR2: MDHEN, SYDVKM. CDR3 length equals 16 residues. Unmatched junction bases numbered 10, after V lost 7 bases and J lost 2 bases. The CDR3 DNA is TGTGCCAGCAATCCAAACCGGGACAGGGTCACAGATACGCAGTATTTT. Its translation is CASNPNRDRVTDTQYF.

This clonotype was seen only once. The chain couples TRBV20-1 to TRBJ2-7, with 14 bases identical to TRBD2. The J call is uncertain, as TRBJ2-5 better fits the DNA end. CDR3 size: 15 residues. Germline CDR1 is DFQATT and CDR2 is SNEGSKA (reference sequence). CDR3 coding DNA: TGCAGTGCCGAGGGGACTAGCGGGGGAACACAGACCCAGTACTTC. Protein product: CSAEGTSGGTQTQYF.

The chain recombines TRBV27 with TRBJ1-1, with a weak D call TRBD1 (6 bases). The CDR3 length is 15 residues. From germline, CDR1 is MNHEY and CDR2 SMNVEV (reference sequence). The ends were cut back, 2 bases at V and 1 base at J, with 11 bases in the middle. The chain's CDR3 is CASSLEGGRNTEAFF. For the CDR3, the DNA is TGTGCCAGCAGTTTAGAGGGGGGCCGGAACACTGAAGCTTTCTTT.

This clonotype was seen only a few times. At one end the junction does not follow the germline gene, possibly because of a read error. J is TRBJ2-4 and V is TRBV20-1; 9 bases line up with TRBD2. The CDR3 extends over 13 amino acids. CDR1 is DFQATT and CDR2 is SNEGSKA in the germline V gene (reference sequence). As DNA, the CDR3 is TGCAGTGGTACGGGACTAGCCATAAACATTCAGTACTTC. It encodes CSGTGLAINIQYF.

The V call is TRBV2, the J call TRBJ1-1; 9 bases are shared with TRBD1. The CDR3 totals 14 residues. The V gene's germline CDR1 is SNHLY and CDR2 FYNNEI. The V segment lost 1 base and the J segment 7 bases; nucleotides outside the gene matches: 4. The CDR3 protein is CASSEGGQGYEAFF. The CDR3 nucleotides are TGTGCCAGCAGTGAAGGGGGACAGGGATATGAAGCTTTCTTT.

V is TRBV5-1 and J is TRBJ1-1; D is unclear. Germline V CDR1 and CDR2: SGHRS, YFSETQ. The CDR3 length is 14 residues. V gave up 1 base and J gave up 4 bases, with 11 bases separating them. The CDR3 bases are TGCGCCAGCAGCTTGAGGGATGGAGCCACTGAAGCTTTCTTT. Its translation: CASSLRDGATEAFF.

This clonotype has just a few counts. V is TRBV7-2 and J is TRBJ1-2; D perhaps matches TRBD1 (5 bases). Germline CDR1 is SGHTA and CDR2 is FQGNSA. This CDR3 contains 16 residues. V lost 5 bases to trimming and J lost 7 bases, with 23 bases between them. The chain's CDR3 is CASSLRGSQIQGGYTF. CDR3 DNA: TGTGCCAGCAGCCTCCGGGGCAGCCAGATTCAGGGTGGCTACACCTTC.

CDR3 nucleotide sequence: TGTGCCAGCAGTGGGGTGATGAGTGATGTTTCCGGGGAGCTGTTTTTT. Amino acid sequence: CASSGVMSDVSGELFF. V gene TRBV9 combines with J gene TRBJ2-2; the D is unclear. The V end lost 5 bases, the J end lost 6 bases, and 20 bases lay between the germline ends. There are 16 residues in the CDR3. Per germline, CDR1 SGDLS and CDR2 YYNGEE.

V and J are TRBV6-2 or TRBV6-3 and TRBJ2-1; TRBD2 agrees at 7 bases. Per germline, CDR1 MNHEY and CDR2 SVGEGT. Unmatched junction bases numbered 6, after V lost 7 bases and J lost 3 bases. The CDR3 loop spans 14 amino acids. The CDR3 loop is CASKPGLNYNEQFF. CDR3 nucleotides: TGTGCCAGCAAGCCGGGACTAAACTACAATGAGCAGTTCTTC.

This clonotype was found once. J is TRBJ1-2 and V is TRBV20-1, with D unresolved. The CDR3 is made up of 13 amino acids. Germline CDR1 reads DFQATT; CDR2 reads SNEGSKA (reference sequence). V was trimmed by 5 bases and J by 4 bases, leaving 14 bases between them. The CDR3 protein is CSASIGSIYGYTF. As DNA, the CDR3 is TGCAGTGCTTCTATCGGCAGCATCTATGGCTACACCTTC.

This clonotype showed up just a few times. The rearrangement links TRBV6-2 or TRBV6-3 to TRBJ2-5; D not certain. V was clipped by 2 bases and J by 1 base, with 8 bases between them. Germline CDR1 reads MNHEY; CDR2 reads SVGEGT. CDR3 length: 14 residues. As DNA, the CDR3 is TGTGCCAGCAGTTACGTGGGGATCCAAGAGACCCAGTACTTC. Its protein is CASSYVGIQETQYF.

This clonotype has a handful of counts. The chain has TRBV10-3 and TRBJ2-1, with TRBD2 matching over 10 bases. Germline V gives CDR1 ENHRY, CDR2 SYGVKD. V gave up 3 bases and J gave up 7 bases; unmatched junction bases: 15. The CDR3 length is 18 residues. The CDR3 here is CAISDLALSGGATNEQFF. The DNA of the CDR3 is TGTGCCATCAGTGATCTCGCCTTAAGCGGGGGGGCCACGAATGAGCAGTTCTTC.

In its sample, this clonotype was seen a few times. V is TRBV9 and J is TRBJ2-1; maybe TRBD2 (6 bases). V lost 0 bases to trimming and J lost 10 bases, with 11 bases between them. This CDR3 is built from 13 residues. Per germline, CDR1 SGDLS and CDR2 YYNGEE. CDR3 in amino acids: CASSVDQEGEQFF. In DNA form, the CDR3 reads TGTGCCAGCAGCGTAGATCAGGAGGGCGAGCAGTTCTTC.

This clonotype came up a few times. This chain connects TRBV9 to TRBJ1-2; TRBD1 aligns across 7 bases. The ends lost 3 bases at V and 5 bases at J; junction bases unmatched: 13. The CDR3 has 16 amino acids. Per the germline V gene, CDR1 is SGDLS and CDR2 is YYNGEE. This CDR3 reads CASSDPRTGVWYGYTF. The CDR3 DNA follows: TGTGCCAGCAGCGACCCACGAACAGGGGTTTGGTATGGCTACACCTTC. The variable domain in full, with the rest retrieved from reference TRBV9 and TRBJ1-2, is DSGVTQTPKHLITATGQRVTLRCSPRSGDLSVYWYQQSLDQGLQFLIQYYNGEERAKGNILERFSAQQFPDLHSELNLSSLELGDSALYFCASSDPRTGVWYGYTFGSGTRLTVV.

V gene TRBV20-1 combines with J gene TRBJ1-5; the match to TRBD1 covers 9 bases. Germline trimming cut 3 bases from V and 0 bases from J; bases unmatched to any gene: 3. CDR3 length: 15 amino acids. The germline V gene has CDR1 DFQATT and CDR2 SNEGSKA (reference sequence). CDR3 sequence reads: CSASRTGVSNQPQHF. For the CDR3, the DNA is TGCAGTGCTAGCCGGACAGGGGTTAGCAATCAGCCCCAGCATTTT.

J is TRBJ2-1 and V is TRBV3-1, with D perhaps matching TRBD1 (5 bases). CDR3 size: 13 residues. Germline V gene data show CDR1 as LGHDT and CDR2 as YNNKEL (reference sequence). The germline V and J ends were trimmed by 4 bases and 8 bases, with 12 bases remaining between them. The CDR3 coding sequence is TGTGCCAGCAGCCCGGTGCCAGGGTATGAGCAGTTCTTC. This translates into CASSPVPGYEQFF.

This clonotype was seen more than once but under ten times. CDR3 protein: CATSRTSGVDTQYF. The CDR3 DNA follows: TGTGCCACCAGCAGAACTAGCGGGGTTGATACGCAGTATTTT. The chain is built from TRBV15 and TRBJ2-3; 10 bases are shared with TRBD2. V lost 2 bases, J lost 6 bases, and 2 bases stayed unmatched. There are 14 residues in the CDR3. Germline CDR1 is LNHNV and CDR2 is YYDKDF (reference sequence).

The chain employs TRBV20-1 and TRBJ1-1; no firm D call. Germline V lookup: CDR1 DFQATT, CDR2 SNEGSKA (reference sequence). This CDR3 has 10 residues. Trimming pared 1 base from V and 8 bases from J, leaving 5 bases between. DNA of the CDR3: TGCAGTGCTAGAGTCCGCGAAGCTTTCTTT. This translates into CSARVREAFF.

This sequence joins TRBV10-3 and TRBJ1-1; no firm D call. This CDR3 spans 13 amino acids. CDR1 and CDR2 from the germline V gene are ENHRY and SYGVKD. The V end lost 7 bases, the J end lost 5 bases, and 14 bases lay between the germline ends. CDR3 loop: CAINRESKTEAFF. CDR3 coding DNA: TGTGCCATCAACCGGGAGTCTAAGACTGAAGCTTTCTTT.